What follows is one T cell receptor (beta chain) and its context. The antigen is not known. It was with a sample-barcoded 5' primer and a J-beta primer mix that a second PCR of about 6 to 12 cycles was run. Via MiXCR, TCRdb re-called the 5' RACE reads, giving one row per CDR3 protein. The data contain hundreds of thousands of distinct CDR3 sequences, over 40% of them singletons. Germline V gene data show CDR1 as KGHDR and CDR2 as SFDVKD. V dropped 7 bases and J dropped 3 bases, with 11 bases sitting between them. CDR3 length: 14 amino acids. Each sample yielded at least 6.5 million isolated PBMCs. Total RNA extraction produced at least 5 micrograms (per sample) for the study. This sample was included in a study of blood T cells in healthy people across ages. For the study at large: Capture via template switching afforded approximately one barcoded beta molecule per two T cells. Findings and caveats of the study: More naive CD4+ cells and higher diversity were found in long-lived than in aged donors.

V usage is TRBV24-1 and J usage is TRBJ2-2; D may be TRBD2 (6 bases). This clonotype was obtained from a man aged 80 or over in good health. Sample: blood. This CDR3 reads CATRRGMDTGELFF. CDR3 in DNA: TGTGCCACCAGACGGGGGATGGACACCGGGGAGCTGTTTTTT.